A few counts support the clone carrying this TCR beta chain. Its target is not known. Germline V gene data show CDR1 as MGHRA and CDR2 as YSYEKL. The CDR3 totals 16 residues. The V gene end was trimmed by 0 bases and the J gene end by 4 bases; junction bases not matched to a gene: 8. The data originate from a study of Tregs in tolerant kidney transplant recipients. General study findings and limits: Activated donor B cell expansion appeared to reveal the most relevant donor-specific TCRbeta repertoire. Biological reproducibility was not directly addressed, but technical replication error appeared minimal.

Sequencing was performed with immunoSEQ multiplex PCR; in TCRdb, only in-frame clones are kept and a portion is missing. This table has around 50,000 clones, approximately 82% appearing once. The rearrangement links TRBV4-1 to TRBJ2-7; 8 bases match TRBD1. The TCR comes from a human donor in good health. Specimen: CD4+ T cells from blood. The CDR3 reads CASSQDPQGAQYEQYF. The CDR3 region has the DNA TGCGCCAGCAGCCAAGATCCCCAGGGGGCGCAATACGAGCAGTACTTC.